This entry features one T cell receptor (beta chain) sequence. The germline V and J ends were trimmed by 2 bases and 1 base, with 7 bases remaining between them. Germline-derived CDR1 and CDR2 are MNHEY and SVGEGT. The CDR3 has 14 amino acids. These data are taken from a study of molecular identifiers for immune sequencing clone quantification. About the research overall: The replicates split RNA from roughly 20,000 or 100,000 naive CD8 cells five ways and sequenced four.

TCRdb called the PCR reads again in MiXCR, with one record for every CDR3 protein. The sample shows roughly 320,000 distinct CDR3 sequences, roughly 24% of them seen only once. Isolation of naive CD8 T cells was achieved by sorting on a CD8+CD4-CCR7+CD45RA+ phenotype. This clonotype was obtained from a human donor in good health. Some libraries in this study had Jurkat cell RNA spiked in. The sample was naive CD8+ T cells from blood, with Jurkat cell RNA spiked in. Subset described: FACS-sorted CD8+CD4-CCR7+CD45RA+ naive T cells. V gene TRBV6-2 or TRBV6-3 combines with J gene TRBJ2-3, with a possible D match to TRBD2 (5 bases). The CDR3: CASSYLAGTDTQYF. The CDR3 DNA sequence: TGTGCCAGCAGTTACCTAGCCGGCACAGATACGCAGTATTTT.